This T cell receptor (beta chain) was sequenced for a study of shared clonotypes between healthy human individuals (dated by TCRdb to 2019 to 2021). Context from the whole study: The cohort comprised a couple of women and a few men aged 18 to 49 years. To increase sequencing depth and limit assay-specific biases, different laboratories used diverse techniques to prepare libraries and sequence TCR repertoires. To estimate repertoire size and how much clonotypes are shared between individuals, the study performed deep sequencing of blood TCR repertoires from 4 to 6 healthy adults. Each donor's leukapheresis produced roughly between about 0.9 and 9.5 billion PBMCs. For each donor, CD4 naive and CD4 memory were each run on three plates, CD8 naive on two plates, and CD8 memory on one plate.

Points the paper makes about the study in general: Compared with non-shared clonotypes, clonotypes shared by all four sorted-subset donors had higher generation probabilities. When four donors were compared, the shared fraction of clonotypes was around 4.6% for naive CD4, over 3% for naive CD8, 2.3% for memory CD4, and around 0.4% for memory CD8. Naive subsets generally had larger estimated clonotype richness than memory subsets. Because the study included a small number of donors, the genetic and exposure-history diversity represented was limited. Even with the large sequencing depth, rarefaction of the sorted-subset datasets indicated that sequencing was incomplete. Based on pairwise subsampling, the degree of clonotype sharing among donors was expected to be affected by sequencing depth. Sampling was limited to blood, and TCR repertoires in tissue likely differ from TCR repertoires in blood.

Trimmed from V: 3 bases; trimmed from J: 5 bases; junction bases lacking a gene match: 10. The CDR3 goes from the cysteine to the phenylalanine over 15 residues. Only CDR3 DNA remains: 45 bases, in frame from the first base. The CDR1 and CDR2 encoded by the germline V gene are SGHVS and FQNEAQ. TCR CDR3 regions were amplified from genomic DNA by multiplex PCR using the deep immunoSEQ assay. Extracted genomic DNA from each cell subset was spread evenly across all wells of several immunoSEQ 96-well plates, with each plate serving as a replicate. For sorted subsets, each replicate PCR was loaded with about 0.2 ug genomic DNA, equivalent to 32,000 or so T cell genomes. Purified libraries were measured with a Qubit 3.0 fluorometer, size-checked on a Bioanalyzer 2100, and measured again with the KAPA Library Quantification kit. A separate single-read 150-cycle Illumina NextSeq 550 flow cell was used to sequence each immunoSEQ 96-well plate. Per the authors' processing: Because the immunoSEQ output included only junctional sequences and no quality scores, the filtering could not be the same as the filtering used for full-length reads. Sequences were annotated with PyIR, a Python wrapper for IgBLAST v1.9, and V/J genes and CDR3 were assigned using IMGT germline references. Any read was removed if the V/J assignment was weak (E-value above 1e-6), the CDR3 was missing, or the read contained stop codons, out-of-frame junctions, or ambiguous translated residues. V3J clonotypes were defined as sequences sharing the same inferred V gene, J gene, and CDR3 amino acid sequence. Percentage overlap between repertoires was computed as shared unique clonotypes divided by the size of the smaller repertoire. Three approaches were used to assess repertoire richness: RTK rarefaction, the Chao1 estimator, and Recon v2.1 estimates of unobserved clonotypes. Generation probabilities were computed with OLGA for all TCRbeta clonotypes obtained by the gDNA method from several donors. Here the immuneACCESS table is served through TCRdb, limited to in-frame sequences with V and J called. Missing clones are a known gap in these copies; in checked studies unresolved V genes cover under half, and the rest lacks a known reason. V, J and clone size derive from that table, while D and trimming were established from the DNA sequence. The sample includes 1.5 million to 2.5 million clones, with roughly 95% observed a single time. Together, the top ten hold around 1.2% of the sample.

A note on this clone: Its antigen is currently not known. No clone much larger than this one lies a single base away; base qualities are absent.

CD8 naive samples were CD45RO-negative cells positively selected for CCR7, giving a CD45RA+CCR7+ population that excluded TemRA cells. The donors were healthy, HIV-negative adults who had no recently reported acute infections or vaccinations. All donors were Caucasian adults living in Nashville, Tennessee, USA. Blood was obtained by leukapheresis, after which PBMCs were separated by Ficoll-Histopaque density gradient centrifugation and cryopreserved in liquid nitrogen vapor phase. Purity and quantity of every magnetically sorted T cell population were checked by analytical flow cytometry. Genomic DNA was isolated from every sorted fraction and measured by UV absorbance on a Nanodrop 2000c.

What was sequenced was naive CD8+ T cells sorted from blood. What this sample's cell subset or site label stands for: CD45RA+CCR7+. The origin of this receptor is a man aged 18 to 29 in good health. This chain is built from TRBV7-8 and TRBJ2-7; the central 7 bases match TRBD1. The CDR3 region has the sequence CASSFARGLLDEQYF. The DNA sequence follows: TGTGCCAGCAGCTTTGCTAGGGGGCTGCTGGACGAGCAGTACTTC.